This T cell receptor beta chain was found in a study of T cell responses to AZD1222 COVID-19 vaccine. Study in general: The study pooled second doses at about 4 or about 12 weeks. The study, taken as a whole, reports: Spike-specific TCR repertoires showed rising breadth and depth after two AZD1222 doses.

TCRdb's copy holds only in-frame clones and misses some; the assay was immunoSEQ multiplex PCR. Of roughly 120,000 clones listed, roughly 90% are singletons. As regards this clone: Its antigen remains unidentified.

The material was peripheral blood, obtained on day 0 of AZD1222 vaccination. The sequence derives from an adult in good health.

This CDR3 reads CAGPGGARETQYF. CDR3 sequence (DNA): TGTGCCGGACCCGGGGGTGCTCGGGAGACCCAGTACTTC. The rearrangement links TRBV21-1 to TRBJ2-5; the table's TRBD2 call for D was not verified on the DNA. TRBV21-1 is an annotated pseudogene. The CDR3 is 13 amino acids.